This entry lists 21 T cell receptor beta chains sequenced from one sample in a study of T cells in Graves' hyperthyroidism and ophthalmopathy (dated 2019 in TCRdb). Library prep was done by multiplex PCR. Sequencing took place on an Illumina HiSeq 2000. The TCR beta CDR3 regions were amplified from the RNA transcripts. For the first round of RT-PCR on the TCR CDR3, the HTBI primer set was used together with the Qiagen OneStep RT-PCR kit. TCRdb reprocessing: public reads trimmed at Q25 with fastp, clones called with MiXCR, in-frame beta chains kept. Rows merge per CDR3 protein into single entries with the most common DNA and genes. This sample gives roughly 400,000 distinct CDR3 sequences in total; over 12% of them show up just once. Of the sample, around 28% is held by the ten largest clones. The source material was blood. The receptors originated from a man aged 45-65 years with Graves' ophthalmopathy.

This clonotype was recorded at least ten times. This rearrangement joins TRBV5-5 to TRBJ2-1, with 8 bases fitting TRBD1. The trim removed 5 bases at V and 4 bases at J, leaving 5 bases unmatched. The germline V gene has CDR1 SGHKS and CDR2 YYEKEE (reference sequence). CDR3 size: 14 residues. CDR3 amino acids: CASRKDRVYNEQFF. In DNA form, the CDR3 reads TGTGCCAGCAGGAAGGACAGGGTGTACAATGAGCAGTTCTTC.

This clonotype was counted ten times or more. J is TRBJ2-1 and V is TRBV12-3 or TRBV12-4, with TRBD2 identical over 7 bases. CDR3 size: 12 residues. The V segment lost 3 bases and the J segment 9 bases; nucleotides outside the gene matches: 2. DNA for the CDR3: TGTGCCAGCAGTTTCGGGGGGATTGAGCAGTTCTTC. It translates to CASSFGGIEQFF.

Of note for this clonotype: One end of the junction fails to match germline, which may point to a read error. DNA of the CDR3: TGTACCAGCAGCTCAGGTTGGGAGTCCTACGAGCAGTACTTC. As protein: CTSSSGWESYEQYF. V gene TRBV7-9 combines with J gene TRBJ2-7; weak D call: TRBD2 (5 bases). Germline V gives CDR1 SEHNR, CDR2 FQNEAQ (reference sequence). The CDR3 extends over 14 amino acids. Full variable domain (rest looked up from reference TRBV7-9 and TRBJ2-7): DTGVSQNPRHKITKRGQNVTFRCDPISEHNRLYWYRQTLGQGPEFLTYFQNEAQLEKSRLLSDRFSAERPKGSFSTLEIQRTEQGDSAMYLCTSSSGWESYEQYFGPGTRLTVT.

CDR3 region: CASSQDFIRDREAFF. As DNA, the CDR3 is TGCGCCAGCAGCCAAGATTTCATTAGGGACCGTGAAGCTTTCTTT. The chain uses TRBV4-1 and TRBJ1-1; D is possibly TRBD1 (5 bases). Germline CDR1 MGHRA, CDR2 YSYEKL. This CDR3 region has 15 residues. V gave up 0 bases and J gave up 7 bases, with 15 bases separating them.

This clonotype was detected many times. The V call is TRBV7-2, the J call TRBJ2-7, with a tentative D call TRBD1 (5 bases). This CDR3 comprises 15 residues. CDR1 is SGHTA, CDR2 FQGNSA, per germline. Trimming removed 5 bases at V and 4 bases at J, with 18 bases between. CDR3: CASSERRAGLYEQYF. Written as DNA, the CDR3 is TGTGCCAGCAGCGAAAGACGAGCAGGGCTTTACGAGCAGTACTTC.

The chain carries TRBV28 and TRBJ2-3, with D possibly being TRBD1 (6 bases). V lost 6 bases to trimming and J lost 0 bases, with 16 bases between them. CDR1 is MDHEN, CDR2 SYDVKM, per germline. This CDR3 contains 16 residues. The CDR3 loop is CASRDRRKTSTDTQYF. The CDR3 region has the DNA TGTGCCAGCAGGGACAGAAGAAAAACAAGCACAGATACGCAGTATTTT.

This clonotype was counted only a few times. This rearrangement joins TRBV7-9 to TRBJ1-1; D remains ambiguous. Germline V lookup: CDR1 SEHNR, CDR2 FQNEAQ (reference sequence). V was pared by 5 bases and J by 7 bases, with 8 bases between. The CDR3 extends over 11 amino acids. In DNA, the CDR3 is TGTGCCAGCAGCCCTCTGAATGAAGCTTTCTTT. Residues: CASSPLNEAFF.

This clonotype was seen repeatedly, ten times or more. The chain is built from TRBV3-1 and TRBJ2-4, with TRBD2 matching 12 bases. Per germline, CDR1 LGHDT and CDR2 YNNKEL (reference sequence). Trimming cost V 2 bases and J 2 bases; bases outside gene matches: 4. The CDR3 runs 17 residues. CDR3 sequence: CASSQRLAGETKNIQYF. The CDR3 nucleotides read TGTGCCAGCAGCCAACGACTAGCGGGAGAAACCAAAAACATTCAGTACTTC.

This clonotype has a count of ten or more. The chain uses TRBV20-1 and TRBJ2-5, with 10 nucleotides matching TRBD2. This CDR3 contains 13 residues. The V and J ends lost 3 bases and 5 bases, in that order; junction bases with no gene match: 3. Per the germline V gene, CDR1 is DFQATT and CDR2 is SNEGSKA (reference sequence). CDR3 in amino acids: CSASLAGGETQYF. In DNA, the CDR3 is TGCAGTGCTAGTTTAGCGGGAGGTGAGACCCAGTACTTC.

The genes are TRBV19 and TRBJ2-5; 9 bases are shared with TRBD1. The CDR3 covers 15 residues. Per germline, CDR1 LNHDA and CDR2 SQIVND (reference sequence). Losses at the gene ends were 5 bases for V and 5 bases for J; bases not matched to a gene: 9. The CDR3 DNA sequence: TGTGCCAGTAGTCTCATACAGGGGGCCGATGAGACCCAGTACTTC. Its protein is CASSLIQGADETQYF.

In this sample, this clonotype turned up a few times. The chain carries TRBV29-1 and TRBJ2-2; 9 bases line up with TRBD1. The CDR3 contains 14 residues. The germline gives CDR1 SQVTM, CDR2 ANQGSEA. The V and J ends lost 6 bases and 3 bases, in that order; junction bases with no gene match: 5. The CDR3 sequence: CSVGDRADTGELFF. The CDR3 region has the DNA TGCAGCGTGGGGGACAGGGCCGACACCGGGGAGCTGTTTTTT.

The table lists this clonotype with many counts. The chain uses TRBV5-1 and TRBJ1-5; D unclear. With 0 bases removed from V and 6 bases from J, the gap between germline ends came to 16 bases. Germline V CDR1 and CDR2: SGHRS, YFSETQ. The CDR3 sequence is 16 residues long. DNA for the CDR3: TGCGCCAGCAGCTTGGGGTATCCAGGAGGTGGTCAGCCCCAGCATTTT. This codes for CASSLGYPGGGQPQHF. Combining the CDR3 with reference TRBV5-1 and TRBJ1-5 gives the whole variable domain KAGVTQTPRYLIKTRGQQVTLSCSPISGHRSVSWYQQTPGQGLQFLFEYFSETQRNKGNFPGRFSGRQFSNSRSEMNVSTLELGDSALYLCASSLGYPGGGQPQHFGDGTRLSIL.

This chain joins TRBV20-1 and TRBJ2-7; no firm D call. This CDR3 has 13 residues. V lost 0 bases, J lost 3 bases, and 9 bases lay in between. Germline V gene sequence: CDR1 DFQATT, CDR2 SNEGSKA (reference sequence). CDR3 bases: TGCAGTGCTAGAGACCCCTCGGACTACGAGCAGTACTTC. Amino acid sequence: CSARDPSDYEQYF.

The sample holds a few counts of this clonotype. This chain uses TRBV7-6 with TRBJ2-1, with 12 bases lining up with TRBD2. Germline V gene data show CDR1 as SGHVS and CDR2 as FNYEAQ. The V segment lost 5 bases and the J segment 9 bases; nucleotides outside the gene matches: 11. The CDR3 length is 16 residues. The CDR3 nucleotides read TGTGCCAGCAGCCTGGGACTAGCGGGCGAGATTGGTGAGCAGTTCTTC. This translates into CASSLGLAGEIGEQFF.

In this sample, this clonotype turned up many times. The V gene is TRBV7-9, the J gene TRBJ1-1, with a weak D call TRBD1 (5 bases). V lost 4 bases and J 4 bases, leaving 16 bases between the germline ends. This CDR3 is built from 15 residues. Germline V gene data show CDR1 as SEHNR and CDR2 as FQNEAQ (reference sequence). DNA for the CDR3: TGTGCCAGCAGCTCAACTCGGGGGGAGGCCACTGAAGCTTTCTTT. Amino acids: CASSSTRGEATEAFF.

The CDR3 is CASSYGTVNSYEQYF. As DNA, the CDR3 is TGTGCCAGCAGTTACGGGACAGTCAACTCCTACGAGCAGTACTTC. The chain carries TRBV6-5 and TRBJ2-7, with 7 bases matching TRBD1. Germline V gives CDR1 MNHEY, CDR2 SVGAGI. This CDR3 contains 15 residues. V gave up 2 bases and J gave up 0 bases; unmatched junction bases: 4.

This clonotype was counted many times. The chain carries TRBV4-1 and TRBJ1-2; 7 positions match TRBD1. CDR3 length equals 16 residues. Germline CDR1 and CDR2: MGHRA and YSYEKL. Trimming at V came to 4 bases and at J to 5 bases, leaving 13 bases not matched to a gene. CDR3 coding DNA: TGCGCCAGCAGCCTCAAGGAAACAGGGGAGTGGTATGGCTACACCTTC. Translating it yields CASSLKETGEWYGYTF.

This clonotype was detected a few times. V usage is TRBV9 and J usage is TRBJ2-7, with TRBD1 matching 7 bases. The germline gives CDR1 SGDLS, CDR2 YYNGEE. V dropped 4 bases and J dropped 4; count of bases not matched to a gene: 8. The CDR3 is 14 amino acids. CDR3 in DNA: TGTGCCAGCAGCTTCTCCGGGACAGAGTACGAGCAGTACTTC. This encodes CASSFSGTEYEQYF.

This clonotype was seen ten or more times. The rearrangement uses TRBV5-5 and TRBJ2-3; unclear D gene. V lost 4 bases and J 3 bases, leaving 6 bases between the germline ends. The CDR3 is made up of 12 amino acids. CDR1 SGHKS and CDR2 YYEKEE come from the germline V gene (reference sequence). The CDR3 sequence is CASSVYTDTQYF. The CDR3 DNA reads TGTGCCAGCAGCGTTTATACAGATACGCAGTATTTT.

Only a few counts were recorded for this clonotype. V gene TRBV20-1 combines with J gene TRBJ1-6; TRBD1 matches at 7 bases. Germline V lookup: CDR1 DFQATT, CDR2 SNEGSKA (reference sequence). The CDR3 totals 15 residues. V shed 3 bases and J 0 bases; nucleotides not matched to a gene: 2. The CDR3 nucleotides are TGCAGTGCTAGGGGACAGAGCTCCTATAATTCACCCCTCCACTTT. It encodes CSARGQSSYNSPLHF.

This clonotype has a count of ten or more. The V gene is TRBV3-1, the J gene TRBJ1-1; no clear D. Deletions cut 4 bases from V and 1 base from J, with 16 bases between. Germline CDR1 LGHDT, CDR2 YNNKEL (reference sequence). The CDR3 runs to 16 residues. DNA of the CDR3: TGTGCCAGCAGCCGGGCGTTGGGCGGTACGAACACTGAAGCTTTCTTT. Encoded protein: CASSRALGGTNTEAFF.